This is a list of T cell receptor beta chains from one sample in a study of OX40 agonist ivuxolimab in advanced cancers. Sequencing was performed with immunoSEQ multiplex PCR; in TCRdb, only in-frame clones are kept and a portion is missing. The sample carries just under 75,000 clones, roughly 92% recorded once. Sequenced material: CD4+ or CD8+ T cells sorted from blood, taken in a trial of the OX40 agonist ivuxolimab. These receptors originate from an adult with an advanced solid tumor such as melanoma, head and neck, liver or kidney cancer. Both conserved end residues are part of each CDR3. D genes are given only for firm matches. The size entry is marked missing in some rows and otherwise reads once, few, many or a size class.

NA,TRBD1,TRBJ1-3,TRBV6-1,TGTGCCAGCAGTGAACTGCAGGGGGTTACTGGAAACACCATATATTTT,CASSELQGVTGNTIYF
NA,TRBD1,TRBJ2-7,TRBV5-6,TGTGCCAGCACCCTAACAGGGGGCTACGAGCAGTACTTC,CASTLTGGYEQYF
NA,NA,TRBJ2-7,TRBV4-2,TGTGCCAGCAGCCAAGACGGCGTGTCCTACGAGCAGTACTTC,CASSQDGVSYEQYF
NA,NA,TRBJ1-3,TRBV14,TGTGCCAGCAGCGAATTATGGACCGGGATTCGTGGAAACACCATATATTTT,CASSELWTGIRGNTIYF
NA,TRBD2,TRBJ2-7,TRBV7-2,TGTGCCAGCAGCTTAGGGGGACTAGGGGTTCCCTACGAGCAGTACTTC,CASSLGGLGVPYEQYF
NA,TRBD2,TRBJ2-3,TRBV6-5,TGTGCCAGCAGTTACGTGGGGACTAGCTCCCAAGATACGCAGTATTTT,CASSYVGTSSQDTQYF
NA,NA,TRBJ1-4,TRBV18,TGTGCCAGCTCACCATCAGGGAAGGATGAAAAACTGTTTTTT,CASSPSGKDEKLFF
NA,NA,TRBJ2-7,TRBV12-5,TGTGCTAGTGCCGAAGACGGATCCTACGAGCAGTACTTC,CASAEDGSYEQYF
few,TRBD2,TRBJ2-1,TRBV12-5,TGTGCTAGTGGTTCCCCAACCGGGACTAGCGGGGCCAATGAGCAGTTCTTC,CASGSPTGTSGANEQFF
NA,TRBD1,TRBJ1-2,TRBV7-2,TGTGCCAGCAGCTTAAGTGGACAGGGGTTATATGGCTACACCTTC,CASSLSGQGLYGYTF
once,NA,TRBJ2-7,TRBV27,TGTGCCAGCAGTTTCACGGGCGGGACACCTTACGAGCAGTACTTC,CASSFTGGTPYEQYF
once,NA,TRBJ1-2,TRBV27,TGTGCCAGCAGTTTGGGGGGTGCGGGCTACACCTTC,CASSLGGAGYTF
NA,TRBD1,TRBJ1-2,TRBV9,TGTGCCAGCAGCGCGGGACAGACTAACTATGGCTACACCTTC,CASSAGQTNYGYTF
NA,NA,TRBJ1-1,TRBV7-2,TGTGCCAGCAGCTCGACTCCGGGGGCGAGAACTGAAGCTTTCTTT,CASSSTPGARTEAFF
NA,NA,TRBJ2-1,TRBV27,TGTGCCAGCAGTTTATCGTACAAAGGCGCGGATGAGCAGTTCTTC,CASSLSYKGADEQFF
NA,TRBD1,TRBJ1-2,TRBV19,TGTGCCAGTAGTCCCCGGGACAGGGACTATGGCTACACCTTC,CASSPRDRDYGYTF
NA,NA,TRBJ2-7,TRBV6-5,TGTGCCAGCAGTGACCCTAACGAGCAGTACTTC,CASSDPNEQYF
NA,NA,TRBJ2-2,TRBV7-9,TGTGCCAGCAGCTTAAGTCCGAAGGTTCCCGGGGAGCTGTTTTTT,CASSLSPKVPGELFF
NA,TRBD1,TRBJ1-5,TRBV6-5,TGTGCCAGCAGTTGCTACCCGTTACAGGGGAATCAGCCCCAGCATTTT,CASSCYPLQGNQPQHF
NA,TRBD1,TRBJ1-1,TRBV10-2,TGCGCCAGCAGTGAGTTTGGACAGGGGGGCACTGAAGCTTTCTTT,CASSEFGQGGTEAFF
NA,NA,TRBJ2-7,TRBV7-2,TGTGCCAGCAGCTGGATCTCCTACGAGCAGTACTTC,CASSWISYEQYF
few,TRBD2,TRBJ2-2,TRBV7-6,TGTGCCAGCAGCCCCCCGGGGGGGATCACCGGGGAGCTGTTTTTT,CASSPPGGITGELFF
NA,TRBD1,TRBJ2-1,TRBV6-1,TGTGCCAGCAGTGAAGTGGGGGACAGCAGTGAGCAGTTCTTC,CASSEVGDSSEQFF
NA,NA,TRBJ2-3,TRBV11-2,TGTGCCAGCAGCTTACGAGACAGAAACACAGATACGCAGTATTTT,CASSLRDRNTDTQYF
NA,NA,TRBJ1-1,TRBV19,TGTGCCAGTAGTAGATGGACGGCGGCGTCTGAAGCTTTCTTT,CASSRWTAASEAFF
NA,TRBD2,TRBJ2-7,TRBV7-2,TGTGCCAGCAGCGAGCGGGAGTTGTCGGCCTACGAGCAGTACTTC,CASSERELSAYEQYF
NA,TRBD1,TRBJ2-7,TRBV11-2,TGTGCCAGCAGCTTAGGTGGGGACAGGGGAAACGAGCAGTACTTC,CASSLGGDRGNEQYF
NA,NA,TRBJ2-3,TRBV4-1,TGCGCCAGCAGCCAAGTATTTGGTTCAGGGGGCACAGATACGCAGTATTTT,CASSQVFGSGGTDTQYF
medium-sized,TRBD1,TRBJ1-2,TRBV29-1,TGCAGCGTTGTAGAGGGGACAGACTATGGCTACACCTTC,CSVVEGTDYGYTF
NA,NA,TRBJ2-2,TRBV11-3,TGTGCCAGCAGCTCCTATAGCGGGAACACCGGGGAGCTGTTTTTT,CASSSYSGNTGELFF
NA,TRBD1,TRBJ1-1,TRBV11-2,TGTGCCAGCAGCGACCGGACAGGACTGGGCACTGAAGCTTTCTTT,CASSDRTGLGTEAFF
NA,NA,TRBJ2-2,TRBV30,TGTGCCTGGAGTAGGCTAGGGCTAAGCACCGGGGAGCTGTTTTTT,CAWSRLGLSTGELFF
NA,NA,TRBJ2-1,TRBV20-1,TGCAGTGCTAGAGATCTCTACGCGCAGTTCTTC,CSARDLYAQFF
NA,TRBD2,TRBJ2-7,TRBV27,TGTGCCGGCAGCCGAGGGGTAGCGGGAGGCCACTCCTACGAGCAGTACTTC,CAGSRGVAGGHSYEQYF
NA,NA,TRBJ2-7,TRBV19,TGTGCCAGTAGTATCGGGACTGGTACTACGAACGAGCAGTACTTC,CASSIGTGTTNEQYF
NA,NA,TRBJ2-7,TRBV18,TGTGCCAGCTCACGCTTAGGAGGGGACTTCTACGAGCAGTACTTC,CASSRLGGDFYEQYF
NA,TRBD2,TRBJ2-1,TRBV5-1,TGCGCCAGCAGCTTGTCCCTAGCGGGAGCGCCTGAGCAGTTCTTC,CASSLSLAGAPEQFF
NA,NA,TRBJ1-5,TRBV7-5,TGTGACAAGCGGTGTGACAGGGAGGGTAGCAATCAGCCCCAGCATTTT,CDKRCDREGSNQPQHF
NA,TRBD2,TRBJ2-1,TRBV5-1,TGCGCCAGCAGCGCCCGACTAGCGGACAATGAGCAGTTCTTC,CASSARLADNEQFF
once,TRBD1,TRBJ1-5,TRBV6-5,TGTGCCAGCAGCCCAGGGGGCGCGGGCAATCAGCCCCAGCATTTT,CASSPGGAGNQPQHF
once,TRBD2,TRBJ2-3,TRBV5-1,TGCGCCAGCAGCTTGGGTGTAGCGGGAGCGACCACAGATACGCAGTATTTT,CASSLGVAGATTDTQYF
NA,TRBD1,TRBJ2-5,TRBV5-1,TGCGCCAGCTCAAAGGGGGCTCAAGAGACCCAGTACTTC,CASSKGAQETQYF
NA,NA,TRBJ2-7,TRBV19,TGTGCCAGTAGTATTGAAGGTTTGACAGAGCAGTACTTC,CASSIEGLTEQYF
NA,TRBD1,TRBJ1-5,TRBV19,TGTGCCAGTAGTGGCCAGGGGGGGTATCAGCCCCAGCATTTT,CASSGQGGYQPQHF
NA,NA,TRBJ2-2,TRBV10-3,TGTGCCATCAGGGCAGGGGTGACCGGGGAGCTGTTTTTT,CAIRAGVTGELFF
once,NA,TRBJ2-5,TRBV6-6,TGTGCCAGCAGGGCGGTGGAGACAGCCCAAGAGACCCAGTACTTC,CASRAVETAQETQYF
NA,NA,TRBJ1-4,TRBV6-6,TGTGCCAGCAGCTATCGGCAGGGGAATGAAAAACTGTTTTTT,CASSYRQGNEKLFF
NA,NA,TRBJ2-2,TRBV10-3,TGTGCCACCGCCCAAGGGACTGGGTCTCCCGGGGAGCTGTTTTTT,CATAQGTGSPGELFF
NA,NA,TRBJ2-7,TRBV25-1,TGTGCCAGCAGTGAGCCTACTCTAACAGGGCTCGAGCAGTACTTC,CASSEPTLTGLEQYF
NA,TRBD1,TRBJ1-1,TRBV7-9,TGTGCCAGCAGCCTCGCCCGGACAGGGGGCGGCCTGGTTGGGGAAGCTTTCTTT,CASSLARTGGGLVGEAFF